The T cell receptor (beta chain) described here comes from a study of cytomegalovirus exposure and HLA in healthy donors. Germline V gene lookup returns CDR1 LNHDA and CDR2 SQIVND (reference sequence). V lost 1 base to trimming and J lost 0 bases, with 7 bases between them. The CDR3 consists of 14 residues. As concerns this clone: What it binds is not known.

Generated by immunoSEQ multiplex PCR, the TCRdb table keeps only in-frame clones and is missing some. The data hold 95,000 to 150,000 clones, with roughly 94% observed a single time. Study-level findings and limits: CMV antigen specificity of three CMV-associated chains was confirmed in vitro. The classifier reportedly diagnosed cytomegalovirus status with high specificity and sensitivity. For most TCR sequences rarity was the rule, although some public TCRs occurred in many donors.

The rearrangement links TRBV19 to TRBJ2-7; D may be TRBD2 (5 bases). Sequences were obtained from PBMCs. This sequence originates from a woman under 30 in good health and CMV-seronegative. Written as DNA, the CDR3 is TGTGCCAGTAGTATAGCTGGGAGCTCCTACGAGCAGTACTTC. Residues: CASSIAGSSYEQYF.